These T cell receptor beta chains were read from a single sample in a study of cytomegalovirus exposure and HLA in healthy donors. Produced via immunoSEQ multiplex PCR; TCRdb's table is partial and in-frame only. This table holds 210,000 or so clones, roughly four fifths found once. The specimen was PBMCs. These receptors were taken from a girl aged 2 to 9 in good health and CMV-seronegative. Each CDR3 is given with its conserved first and last residue. The D gene is left open where the match is weak. Clone size is stated in some rows and not others, as once, few, many or a class when expanded.

>NA|NA|TRBJ2-7|TRBV19
CASSIERDNEQYF
TGTGCCAGTAGTATTGAGAGGGATAACGAGCAGTACTTC
>NA|NA|TRBJ2-7|TRBV7-9
CASSLAASYEQYF
TGTGCCAGCAGCTTAGCGGCCTCCTACGAGCAGTACTTC
>NA|NA|TRBJ1-3|TRBV7-9
CASARGAGNTIYF
TGTGCCAGCGCTAGGGGTGCTGGAAACACCATATATTTT
>NA|NA|TRBJ2-2|TRBV6-6
CASSYTGVGELFF
TGTGCCAGCAGTTACACCGGGGTCGGGGAGCTGTTTTTT
>NA|NA|TRBJ1-5|TRBV19
CASSRQINQPQHF
TGTGCCAGTAGTAGGCAGATTAATCAGCCCCAGCATTTT
>NA|TRBD2|TRBJ2-7|TRBV29-1
CSGRREGSYEQYF
TGCAGCGGCCGGCGGGAGGGCTCCTACGAGCAGTACTTC
>NA|NA|TRBJ1-1|TRBV11-2
CASSPTGRRNTEAFF
TGTGCCAGCAGTCCAACAGGGCGGAGAAACACTGAAGCTTTCTTT
>few|NA|TRBJ2-2|TRBV9
CASSVAGRNTGELFF
TGTGCCAGCAGCGTAGCGGGGAGGAACACCGGGGAGCTGTTTTTT
>once|NA|TRBJ1-1|TRBV19
CASSRRDRGSYNTEAFF
TGTGCCAGTAGTAGGAGAGACCGGGGGTCCTATAACACTGAAGCTTTCTTT
>NA|TRBD1|TRBJ1-2|TRBV2
CAIPDRAYGYTF
TGTGCCATCCCGGACAGGGCCTATGGCTACACCTTC
>NA|TRBD1|TRBJ1-4|TRBV15
CATADRGYTEKLFF
TGTGCCACCGCTGACAGGGGGTATACCGAAAAACTGTTTTTT
>NA|NA|TRBJ2-1|TRBV5-1
CASSLAEGGSYNEQFF
TGCGCCAGCAGCTTGGCCGAGGGAGGCTCCTACAATGAGCAGTTCTTC
>NA|TRBD2|TRBJ2-1|TRBV18
CASSPRTSGGYNEQFF
TGTGCCAGCTCACCAAGGACTAGCGGAGGCTACAATGAGCAGTTCTTC
>few|TRBD1|TRBJ2-1|TRBV25-1
CASSGGQARQFF
TGTGCCAGCAGTGGGGGACAGGCGAGGCAGTTCTTC
>NA|TRBD2|TRBJ2-7|TRBV4-1
CASSPSGTGGSNEQYF
TGCGCCAGCAGCCCCTCCGGGACCGGGGGGTCCAACGAGCAGTACTTC
>NA|TRBD1|TRBJ1-1|TRBV7-9
CASSLVQGSTEAFF
TGTGCCAGCAGCTTAGTACAGGGGAGCACTGAAGCTTTCTTT